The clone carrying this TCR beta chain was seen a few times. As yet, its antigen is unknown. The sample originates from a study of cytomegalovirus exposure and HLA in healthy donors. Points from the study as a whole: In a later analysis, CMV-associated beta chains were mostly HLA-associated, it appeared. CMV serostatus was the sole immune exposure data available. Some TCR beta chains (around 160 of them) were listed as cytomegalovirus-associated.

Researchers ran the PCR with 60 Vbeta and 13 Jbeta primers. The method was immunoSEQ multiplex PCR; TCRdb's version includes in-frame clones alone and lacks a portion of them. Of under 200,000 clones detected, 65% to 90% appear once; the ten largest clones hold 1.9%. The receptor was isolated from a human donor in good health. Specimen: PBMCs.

CDR3 sequence: CASSPAGPSQPQHF. The CDR3 DNA sequence: TGTGCCAGCTCACCAGCGGGTCCTAGCCAGCCCCAGCATTTT. This chain links TRBV18 with TRBJ1-5; D is unresolved. The ends were cut back, 2 bases at V and 7 bases at J, with 12 bases in the middle. This CDR3 comprises 14 residues. Per germline, CDR1 KGHSH and CDR2 LQKENI.